These 5 T cell receptor beta chains were sequenced from one sample in a study of blood T cell repertoires in COVID-19. Method: immunoSEQ multiplex PCR; TCRdb's copy keeps in-frame clones and lacks some. The sample has approximately 300,000 clones, over 75% seen once. What was sequenced was PBMCs or T cells enriched from blood (not recorded which). These receptors originate from a woman under 30 who had recovered from COVID-19.

This rearrangement joins TRBV2 to TRBJ1-6, with 7 positions matching TRBD1. The germline CDR1 and CDR2 sequences are SNHLY and FYNNEI. The CDR3 has 16 residues. Germline trimming cut 7 bases from V and 7 bases from J; bases unmatched to any gene: 13. The CDR3 region has the DNA TGTGCCAGCACCTCGACAGGGTATACGAAAAATTCACCCCTCCACTTT. Its translation is CASTSTGYTKNSPLHF.

This clone was picked up many times. The chain recombines TRBV5-5 with TRBJ1-4; 9 nucleotides align to TRBD1. V was pared by 5 bases and J by 5 bases, with 4 bases of the junction left unmatched. CDR1 is SGHKS, CDR2 YYEKEE, per germline (reference sequence). This CDR3 is built from 14 residues. The CDR3: CASRTGQGNEKLFF. Written as DNA, the CDR3 is TGTGCCAGCAGGACCGGACAGGGGAATGAAAAACTGTTTTTT.

V and J are TRBV18 and TRBJ2-1; 9 positions agree with TRBD1. Germline V lookup: CDR1 KGHSH, CDR2 LQKENI. V dropped 4 bases and J dropped 7; count of bases not matched to a gene: 20. The CDR3 contains 19 residues. Here the CDR3 reads CASSLTGTGSPPVLNEQFF. The CDR3 coding sequence is TGTGCCAGCTCACTTACCGGGACAGGGTCACCACCAGTACTGAATGAGCAGTTCTTC.

This chain connects TRBV7-9 to TRBJ1-1, with 8 nucleotides matching TRBD1. Germline CDR1 is SEHNR and CDR2 is FQNEAQ (reference sequence). The CDR3 sequence is 14 residues long. V lost 5 bases to trimming and J lost 2 bases; unmatched junction nucleotides: 4. The CDR3 DNA is TGTGCCAGCAGCGTCAGGGGGCGAAACACTGAAGCTTTCTTT. It specifies CASSVRGRNTEAFF.

The chain recombines TRBV5-6 with TRBJ2-1, with 11 bases aligning to TRBD2. Trimming removed 4 bases from V and 4 bases from J; junction bases left unmatched: 4. The CDR3 length is 15 residues. Germline V gene lookup returns CDR1 SGHDT and CDR2 YYEEEE. The CDR3 region has the DNA TGTGCCAGCAGCGTGGGACTAGCGGAGTACAATGAGCAGTTCTTC. Protein sequence: CASSVGLAEYNEQFF.